Each of the 9 T cell receptor beta chains below was sequenced from the same sample in a study of Ad26.COV2.S vaccination and SARS-CoV-2 variants (dated by TCRdb to about 2021). The method was the immunoSEQ multiplex PCR assay. TCRdb retrieved this table from immuneACCESS and kept in-frame rearrangements only. Not all clones are present; in checked studies, unresolved V genes account for under half, and no reason is known for the remainder. The sample table holds some 340,000 clones, of which 70% to 90% were seen once. Together, the top ten hold 2% to 2.5% of the sample. Read against the paper, the sample's treatment or condition label means: 15 to 20 received Ad26.COV2.S at low or high dose, single or two shots; 5 received placebo; per-sample allocation not given. For vaccine and placebo recipients, the sequenced repertoires came from samples collected on day 63 after the first injection. Sample: peripheral blood, taken in a trial of Ad26.COV2.S vaccine versus placebo. The receptors originated from a person between 18 and 65 years old who received the Ad26.COV2.S COVID-19 vaccine or a placebo.

The CDR3 DNA is TGCGCCAGCAGCAACGATGGATCCCGGGAGCTGTTTTTT. As protein: CASSNDGSRELFF. The chain uses TRBV5-1 and TRBJ2-2; D gene uncertain. The CDR3 runs to 13 residues. Germline V CDR1 and CDR2: SGHRS, YFSETQ. Trimming removed 4 bases at V and 9 bases at J, with 13 bases between.

This rearrangement joins TRBV6-6 to TRBJ2-1; 10 bases line up with TRBD1. This CDR3 spans 15 amino acids. Germline V CDR1 and CDR2: MNHNY, SVGAGI (reference sequence). V trimming: 6 bases; J trimming: 4 bases; junction bases outside the gene matches: 6. The CDR3 DNA follows: TGTGCCAGCAGCACCGGGACAGGGGTGTACAATGAGCAGTTCTTC. It translates to CASSTGTGVYNEQFF.

This rearrangement joins TRBV4-1 to TRBJ2-2; 11 bases align to TRBD1. V shed 3 bases and J 3 bases; nucleotides not matched to a gene: 12. The CDR3 totals 19 residues. The germline V gene has CDR1 MGHRA and CDR2 YSYEKL. The DNA for the CDR3 is TGCGCCAGCAGCCATCAAGCTGGACAGGGGGCTTCGCACACCGGGGAGCTGTTTTTT. Amino acids: CASSHQAGQGASHTGELFF.

As to this clone: The junction differs from germline at one of its ends, possibly a read error. This chain uses TRBV7-7 with TRBJ2-3, with D tentatively TRBD1 (5 bases). CDR1 SSHAT and CDR2 FNYEAQ come from the germline V gene (reference sequence). CDR3 length: 17 amino acids. The CDR3 DNA reads TGTGCTAGCAGCTTAAGATTGGTGGTAGGGGGCACAGATACGCAGTATTTT. This encodes CASSLRLVVGGTDTQYF.

This clone appeared a single time. This chain links TRBV3-1 (or the pseudogene TRBV3-2) with TRBJ1-3, with D possibly being TRBD1 (5 bases). Trimming shortened V by 1 base and J by 3 bases, and 10 bases separated the two germline ends. This CDR3 contains 15 residues. CDR1 LGHDT and CDR2 YNNKEL come from the germline V gene (reference sequence). CDR3 sequence: CASSQVRDDGNTIYF. CDR3 nucleotide sequence: TGTGCCAGCAGCCAAGTCCGGGACGATGGAAACACCATATATTTT.

The chain recombines TRBV5-4 with TRBJ2-5; 10 nucleotides align to TRBD2. CDR1 and CDR2 from the germline V gene are SGHNT and YYREEE (reference sequence). Trimming took 2 bases from V and 3 from J; bases not matched to a gene: 10. The CDR3 is 17 amino acids. The CDR3 DNA is TGTGCCAGCAGCTTACCGCCTAGCGGGGGCCCGAAAGAGACCCAGTACTTC. Protein product: CASSLPPSGGPKETQYF. Full variable domain (outside the CDR3, taken from reference TRBV5-4 and TRBJ2-5): ETGVTQSPTHLIKTRGQQVTLRCSSQSGHNTVSWYQQALGQGPQFIFQYYREEENGRGNFPPRFSGLQFPNYSSELNVNALELDDSALYLCASSLPPSGGPKETQYFGPGTRLLVL.

V usage is TRBV29-1 and J usage is TRBJ2-7, with TRBD1 identical over 8 bases. This CDR3 has 14 residues. The V gene end was trimmed by 6 bases and the J gene end by 6 bases; junction bases not matched to a gene: 13. Germline V CDR1 and CDR2: SQVTM, ANQGSEA. The CDR3 DNA follows: TGCAGCGTCGCCTCTACTGACAGGGGTAGCGAGCAGTACTTC. It translates to CSVASTDRGSEQYF.

This clone was observed a single time. The chain employs TRBV27 and TRBJ2-4; 11 bases align to TRBD2. CDR3 size: 16 residues. V shed 3 bases and J 1 base; nucleotides not matched to a gene: 2. Germline CDR1 reads MNHEY; CDR2 reads SMNVEV (reference sequence). The CDR3 coding sequence is TGTGCCAGCAGTTTCTCTAGCGGGGGGGCCAAAAACATTCAGTACTTC. As protein: CASSFSSGGAKNIQYF.

The chain uses TRBV12-2 and TRBJ2-3. TRBV12-2 has pseudogene status. The CDR3 is 13 residues long. CDR3: CADPARGTDTQYF. In DNA, the CDR3 is TGTGCAGATCCCGCTAGGGGCACAGATACGCAGTATTTT.